The T cell receptor (beta chain) under discussion was sequenced for a study of blood T cell repertoires in COVID-19. Study-level background: Italy, Spain and the United States were the sources of the convalescent and acute COVID-19 samples.

In its sample, this clone was seen a few times. Assay: immunoSEQ multiplex PCR; the TCRdb copy retains only in-frame clones and omits some. This table has 85,000 to 120,000 clones, approximately 86% appearing once. This clonotype was sampled from a woman aged 45-60 years with COVID-19, enrolled during active disease. Material: peripheral blood.

In DNA form, the CDR3 reads TGTGCCAGCAGTGAAGGGAGAGGGGGCGGTCAGCCCCAGCATTTT. It codes for CASSEGRGGGQPQHF. The chain recombines TRBV6-1 with TRBJ1-5; 7 nucleotides agree with TRBD1. Trimming at V came to 1 base and at J to 6 bases, leaving 6 bases not matched to a gene. Germline V gene sequence: CDR1 MNHNS, CDR2 SASEGT. The CDR3 has 15 residues.